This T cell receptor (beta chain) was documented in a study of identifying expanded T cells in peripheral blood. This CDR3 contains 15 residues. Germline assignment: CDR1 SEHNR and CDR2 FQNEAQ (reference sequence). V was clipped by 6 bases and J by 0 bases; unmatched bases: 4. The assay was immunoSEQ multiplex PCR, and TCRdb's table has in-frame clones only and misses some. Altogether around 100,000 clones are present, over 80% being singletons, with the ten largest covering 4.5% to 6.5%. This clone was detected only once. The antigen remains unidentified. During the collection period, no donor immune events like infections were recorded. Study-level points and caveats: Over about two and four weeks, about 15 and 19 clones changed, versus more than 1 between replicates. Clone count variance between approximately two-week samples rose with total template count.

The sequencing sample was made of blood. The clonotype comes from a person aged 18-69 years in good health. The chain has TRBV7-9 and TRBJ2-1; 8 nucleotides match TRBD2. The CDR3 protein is CASSRGGSSYNEQFF. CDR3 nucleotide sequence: TGTGCCAGCAGTCGCGGGGGGAGCTCCTACAATGAGCAGTTCTTC.